The TCR beta chain described here comes from a study of T cells after yellow fever vaccination. Findings and caveats of the study: Most clones from primary vaccination were detected again post-booster (about 95% CD4, 88% CD8).

5'RACE template switching added a universal primer site and UMIs to TCR cDNA. Via MiXCR, TCRdb re-called the 5' RACE reads, giving one row per CDR3 protein. The top ten clones hold approximately 16% of a sample with around 500,000 distinct CDR3 sequences, around a fifth of them seen once. On this clonotype itself: No antigen is known for it.

This CDR3 contains 16 residues. CDR1 is ENHRY and CDR2 is SYGVKD in the germline V gene. V was pared by 0 bases and J by 10 bases, with 16 bases between. The chain couples TRBV10-3 to TRBJ1-6; D unclear. The source material was PBMCs, sampled 21 days after the first yellow fever vaccination. This receptor was obtained from a man aged 18 to 29 who received the YFV17D yellow fever vaccine. The CDR3 sequence: CAISESGLSLGSPLHF. The CDR3 DNA reads TGTGCCATCAGTGAGTCAGGCCTCTCACTGGGATCACCCCTCCACTTT.